The next 4 T cell receptor beta chains were all read from a single sample in a study of blood T cell repertoires in COVID-19. Using immunoSEQ multiplex PCR, the repertoire was profiled, and TCRdb retains in-frame clones only, with some absent. This table holds some 260,000 clones, approximately 91% found once. The sequencing input was peripheral blood. The receptors derive from a woman in her thirties or forties who had recovered from COVID-19.

In this sample, this clone turned up once. The chain combines TRBV7-2 with TRBJ2-3; 14 bases map to TRBD2. After removal of 0 bases from V and 4 bases from J, the junction contained 3 bases not matched to a gene. The CDR3 is 17 residues long. Germline assignment: CDR1 SGHTA and CDR2 FQGNSA. This chain's CDR3 is CASSLAPGLAGADTQYF. DNA of the CDR3: TGTGCCAGCAGCTTAGCCCCGGGACTAGCGGGAGCAGATACGCAGTATTTT.

The gene calls are TRBV11-2 and TRBJ1-4, with D perhaps TRBD1 (5 bases). CDR3 size: 13 residues. Germline loops: CDR1 SGHAT, CDR2 FQNNGV. V was cut by 5 bases and J by 5 bases, with 9 bases left in between. CDR3: CASSQGLNEKLFF. CDR3 coding DNA: TGTGCCAGCAGCCAGGGACTGAATGAAAAACTGTTTTTT.

The chain's CDR3 is CASQRERLTDTQYF. The CDR3 DNA sequence: TGTGCCAGCCAGAGGGAGAGGCTAACAGATACGCAGTATTTT. This rearrangement joins TRBV7-9 to TRBJ2-3; D might be TRBD2 (5 bases). The CDR3 is made up of 14 amino acids. Looked up from germline, CDR1 is SEHNR and CDR2 is FQNEAQ (reference sequence). The ends were cut back, 8 bases at V and 3 bases at J, with 15 bases in the middle.

This chain links TRBV4-3 with TRBJ2-5; 7 bases are shared with TRBD1. This CDR3 has 14 residues. Losses at the gene ends were 0 bases for V and 12 bases for J; bases not matched to a gene: 10. Germline V gives CDR1 LGHNA, CDR2 YSLEER. CDR3 coding DNA: TGCGCCAGCAGCCAAGATCCCGACAGGGTTCCTAAGTACTTC. Protein sequence: CASSQDPDRVPKYF.